The present T cell receptor beta chain was sequenced within a study of cytotoxic CD8 clonotypes in ibrutinib-treated CLL. The planned depth of sequencing spanned 1 in 200,000 to 1 in 1 million T cells. Measured with immunoSEQ multiplex PCR; TCRdb has only the in-frame clones, and not every one. The sample shows approximately 160,000 clones, approximately 90% of them seen only once. In its sample, this clone was seen many times. Its cognate antigen is unknown. Trimming removed 4 bases from V and 1 base from J, with 5 bases in between. Germline V gives CDR1 LNHDA, CDR2 SQIVND (reference sequence). CDR3 size: 13 residues. Findings and caveats of the study: Progressing and sustained-remission patients had different sampling times. Higher clonality was seen at ibrutinib response and a return toward baseline at progression.

This TCR was sampled from a human donor with chronic lymphocytic leukemia. The gene calls are TRBV19 and TRBJ1-5; D is undetermined. Specimen: PBMCs, collected at disease progression, from a patient treated with ibrutinib. CDR3 sequence reads: CASSTKSNQPQHF. Written as DNA, the CDR3 is TGTGCCAGTAGTACAAAAAGCAATCAGCCCCAGCATTTT.